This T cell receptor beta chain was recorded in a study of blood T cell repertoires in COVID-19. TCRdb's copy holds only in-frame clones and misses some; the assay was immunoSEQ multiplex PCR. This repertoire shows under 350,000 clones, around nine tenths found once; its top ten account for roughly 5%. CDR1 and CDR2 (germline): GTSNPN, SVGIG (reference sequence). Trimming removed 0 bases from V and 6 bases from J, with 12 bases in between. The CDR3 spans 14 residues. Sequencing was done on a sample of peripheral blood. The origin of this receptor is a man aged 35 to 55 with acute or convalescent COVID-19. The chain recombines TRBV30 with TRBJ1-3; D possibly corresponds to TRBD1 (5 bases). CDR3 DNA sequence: TGTGCCTGGAGTGTACCAGGGTCGGAAAACACCATATATTTT. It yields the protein CAWSVPGSENTIYF.